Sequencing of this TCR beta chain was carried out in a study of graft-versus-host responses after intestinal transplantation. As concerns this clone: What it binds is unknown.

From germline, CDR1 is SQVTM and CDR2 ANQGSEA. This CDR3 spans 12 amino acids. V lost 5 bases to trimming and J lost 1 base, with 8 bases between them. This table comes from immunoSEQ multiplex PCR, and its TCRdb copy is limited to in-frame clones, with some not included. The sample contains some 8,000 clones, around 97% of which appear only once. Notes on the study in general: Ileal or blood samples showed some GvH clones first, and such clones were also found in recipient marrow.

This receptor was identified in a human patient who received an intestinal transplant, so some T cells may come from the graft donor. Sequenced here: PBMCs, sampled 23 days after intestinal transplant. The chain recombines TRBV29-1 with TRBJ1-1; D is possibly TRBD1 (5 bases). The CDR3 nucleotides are TGCAGCGTTATCACAGGGAACACTGAAGCTTTCTTT. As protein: CSVITGNTEAFF.